Each of the 11 T cell receptor beta chains below was sequenced from the same sample in a study of T cell repertoires in cytomegalovirus infection. MiXCR, run by TCRdb on the reads, gives a single entry per CDR3 protein. The top ten hold about 2.8% of the sample, which has around 740,000 distinct CDR3 sequences, less than 40% seen once. The sample was PBMCs. All receptors derive from a human donor in good health (CMV status not recorded). Some clones in this sample may be carry-over from other donors' samples.

This chain connects TRBV7-2 to TRBJ1-6; tentative D call: TRBD1 (5 bases). Germline V CDR1 and CDR2: SGHTA, FQGNSA. The CDR3 is made up of 14 amino acids. Between the trimmed V and J ends, which lost 5 bases and 9 bases, there was a span of 14 bases. CDR3 amino acids: CASSPGGIGSPLHF. The CDR3 DNA reads as TGTGCCAGCAGCCCGGGGGGGATCGGTTCACCCCTCCACTTT.

This clonotype was seen a handful of times. The V call is TRBV2, the J call TRBJ2-2; D remains ambiguous. The V gene lost 7 bases and the J gene lost 6 bases, with 12 bases spanning the gap. This CDR3 region has 13 residues. Per germline, CDR1 SNHLY and CDR2 FYNNEI. CDR3 residues: CASNTGGAGELFF. As DNA, the CDR3 is TGTGCCAGCAATACGGGCGGAGCCGGGGAGCTGTTTTTT.

Only a few counts were recorded for this clonotype. The V and J genes are TRBV27 and TRBJ1-1; D unclear. Germline V gene sequence: CDR1 MNHEY, CDR2 SMNVEV (reference sequence). This CDR3 spans 13 amino acids. Trimming took off 6 bases at V and 1 base at J, with 9 bases between the two ends. The CDR3: CASRLGTNTEAFF. For the CDR3, the DNA is TGTGCCAGCAGGCTGGGAACGAACACTGAAGCTTTCTTT.

This clonotype was seen only once. V is TRBV4-2 and J is TRBJ1-3; TRBD1 is a possible D gene (6 bases). V dropped 4 bases and J dropped 0 bases, with 13 bases sitting between them. CDR1 is LGHNA, CDR2 YNFKEQ, per germline. The CDR3 length is 16 residues. CDR3 residues: CASSPEGGNSGNTIYF. The CDR3, as DNA: TGTGCCAGCAGCCCAGAGGGGGGCAACTCTGGAAACACCATATATTTT.

This clonotype has ten or more counts. The rearrangement links TRBV7-6 to TRBJ1-1; TRBD1 is a possible D gene (5 bases). In germline, CDR1 is SGHVS, CDR2 FNYEAQ. The CDR3 has 14 amino acids. The V end lost 5 bases, the J end lost 1 base, and 11 bases lay between the germline ends. The CDR3 spells CASSLDSSNTEAFF. The DNA of the CDR3 is TGTGCCAGCAGCCTAGACAGCTCGAACACTGAAGCTTTCTTT.

J is TRBJ1-6 and V is TRBV30; D is unclear. Germline V gene sequence: CDR1 GTSNPN, CDR2 SVGIG (reference sequence). Trimming shortened V by 0 bases and J by 0 bases, and 9 bases separated the two germline ends. The CDR3 has 16 amino acids. This CDR3 reads CAWSVRRGSYNSPLHF. CDR3 nucleotides: TGTGCCTGGAGTGTACGACGGGGCTCCTATAATTCACCCCTCCACTTT.

This clonotype was seen a handful of times. The chain couples TRBV20-1 to TRBJ2-7; 7 bases agree with TRBD2. The J segment lost 7 bases and the V segment lost 1 base, leaving 7 bases of the junction unmatched. This CDR3 region has 13 residues. The germline CDR1 and CDR2 sequences are DFQATT and SNEGSKA (reference sequence). The CDR3 protein is CSARVGGLREQYF. The CDR3 coding sequence is TGCAGTGCTAGAGTGGGGGGGTTGAGGGAGCAGTACTTC.

This clonotype has more than one count but fewer than ten. This chain uses TRBV11-3 with TRBJ2-5; 7 bases map to TRBD2. The CDR3 length is 16 residues. Trimming removed 0 bases from V and 4 bases from J; junction bases left unmatched: 8. CDR1 SGHNT and CDR2 YENEEA come from the germline V gene. The CDR3 DNA reads as TGTGCCAGCAGCTTAGAGTGGGAGGGGAGCGGAGAGACCCAGTACTTC. The encoded protein is CASSLEWEGSGETQYF. The variable domain in full, with the rest retrieved from reference TRBV11-3 and TRBJ2-5, is EAGVVQSPRYKIIEKKQPVAFWCNPISGHNTLYWYLQNLGQGPELLIRYENEEAVDDSQLPKDRFSAERLKGVDSTLKIQPAELGDSAVYLCASSLEWEGSGETQYFGPGTRLLVL.

The J gene is TRBJ1-1, the V gene TRBV7-9; TRBD1 aligns across 8 bases. V dropped 5 bases and J dropped 6; count of bases not matched to a gene: 11. Germline CDR1 reads SEHNR; CDR2 reads FQNEAQ (reference sequence). The CDR3 totals 15 residues. The CDR3 nucleotides are TGTGCCAGCAGCCTGGACAGGGCTTTGTTCGCTGAAGCTTTCTTT. Translation: CASSLDRALFAEAFF. The variable domain in full, completed from reference TRBV7-9 and TRBJ1-1, reads DTGVSQNPRHKITKRGQNVTFRCDPISEHNRLYWYRQTLGQGPEFLTYFQNEAQLEKSRLLSDRFSAERPKGSFSTLEIQRTEQGDSAMYLCASSLDRALFAEAFFGQGTRLTVV.

As DNA, the CDR3 is TGTGCCAGCTCACCAAGCACAGGGAATGGAAACACCATATATTTT. Translation gives CASSPSTGNGNTIYF. V is TRBV18 and J is TRBJ1-3; D is perhaps TRBD1 (6 bases). The V gene lost 2 bases and the J gene lost 3 bases, with 11 bases spanning the gap. The germline V gene encodes CDR1 KGHSH and CDR2 LQKENI. The CDR3 consists of 15 residues.

The chain carries TRBV12-3 or TRBV12-4 and TRBJ1-1, with D hard to call. This CDR3 has 14 residues. V shed 0 bases and J shed 11 bases, with 16 bases lying between them. In nucleotides, the CDR3 is TGTGCCAGCAGTTTAGCGCTAGGGAAAGGGCTCGCTTTCTTT. Amino acid sequence: CASSLALGKGLAFF.